This TCR beta chain was sequenced in a study of CD8+ T cells in alopecia areata. Study observations and caveats: Sequenced scalp T cells also include alphabeta T cells resident in normal skin. It was lesional scalp, especially alopecia totalis/universalis, that showed higher clonality than normal scalp. The study found TCR sharing across patients less clear than in mice, possibly for HLA reasons.

This clone occurred a few times. Its matching antigen is unknown. This CDR3 has 13 residues. The germline V and J ends were trimmed by 8 bases and 3 bases, with 14 bases remaining between them. The V gene's germline CDR1 is SNHLY and CDR2 FYNNEI. cDNA reverse transcribed from extracted RNA served as the sequencing template. Here immunoSEQ multiplex PCR was the method, and the copy in TCRdb shows in-frame clones only, minus some. This sample has approximately 99,000 clones, with about 60% found just once. CD4+ and CD8+ T cells were sorted from PBMCs. The sample was NKG2D-low CD8+ T cells sorted from blood. The V and J genes are TRBV2 and TRBJ2-7, with D perhaps TRBD1 (6 bases). This clonotype originated in a human donor with alopecia areata. DNA for the CDR3: TGTGCCAGCCGGGACACCTCCCGCTACGAGCAGTACTTC. This gives the protein CASRDTSRYEQYF.